This T cell receptor beta chain is drawn from a study of regulatory T cells in long-lasting Graves disease. According to the study, TCR beta libraries were built with iRepertoire HTBI primers and CDR3-region Arm-PCR. TCRdb fed the multiplex PCR reads into MiXCR, producing one record per CDR3 protein. The sample comprises about 350,000 distinct CDR3 sequences, roughly 15% of which are singletons, and 20% rests with the top ten. Trimming removed 2 bases at V and 6 bases at J, with 15 bases between. The CDR3 is 15 residues long. Germline loops: CDR1 SGHTA, CDR2 FQGTGA. This clonotype was seen many times. Time point specified: newly diagnosed GD, antithyroid drugs for less than 3 months. Isolated PBMC RNA provided the starting material for the TCR library. These data also formed part of another study, on T cells in Graves' hyperthyroidism and ophthalmopathy.

The sequencing used peripheral blood mononuclear cells (PBMCs), collected at new diagnosis, from a patient treated with antithyroid drugs. The chain has TRBV7-3 and TRBJ2-3, with D uncertain. The receptor comes from a woman under 30 with Graves disease. CDR3 sequence: CASSLGSSDVDTQYF. CDR3 nucleotide sequence: TGTGCCAGCAGCTTAGGGTCCTCGGACGTGGATACGCAGTATTTT.